What follows is one TCR beta chain and its context. V was pared by 1 base and J by 0 bases, with 7 bases between. CDR1 SGHTA and CDR2 FQGNSA come from the germline V gene. This CDR3 has 14 residues. The sample comes from a study of blood T cell repertoires in COVID-19. TCRdb keeps only in-frame clones here, not all; method: immunoSEQ multiplex PCR. Among 200,000 to 250,000 clones listed, roughly 84% were seen once. The source of this sequence is a woman aged 80 or older with active or convalescent COVID-19. V and J are TRBV7-2 and TRBJ2-7, with D unclear. The sample consisted of peripheral blood. The CDR3 nucleotides are TGTGCCAGCAGCTTAGGGCAGTACTCCTACGAGCAGTACTTC. Encoded protein: CASSLGQYSYEQYF. Supplemented by reference TRBV7-2 and TRBJ2-7, the full variable domain reads GAGVSQSPSNKVTEKGKDVELRCDPISGHTALYWYRQSLGQGLEFLIYFQGNSAPDKSGLPSDRFSAERTGGSVSTLTIQRTQQEDSAVYLCASSLGQYSYEQYFGPGTRLTVT.